This TCR beta chain is from a study of blood T cell repertoires in COVID-19. On the study more broadly: COVID-19 samples, acute and convalescent, were from the United States, Italy and Spain. PBMCs, B-cell-depleted T cells, or T cells were the source of the cDNA or gDNA that made up the material.

TCRdb's table, derived via immunoSEQ multiplex PCR, lists solely in-frame clones and lacks some. The sample lists approximately 230,000 clones; around 85% were seen once. This CDR3 region has 15 residues. Germline lookup yields CDR1 LNHDA and CDR2 SQIVND (reference sequence). The germline V and J ends were trimmed by 3 bases and 2 bases, with 14 bases remaining between them. The chain employs TRBV19 and TRBJ2-7, with D hard to call. The sequence was obtained from a man at least 80 years old with acute or convalescent COVID-19. Sequenced input: peripheral blood. CDR3 coding DNA: TGTGCCAGTAGTATTTCGGGTAGTACCACCTACGAGCAGTACTTC. Translated, it gives CASSISGSTTYEQYF.